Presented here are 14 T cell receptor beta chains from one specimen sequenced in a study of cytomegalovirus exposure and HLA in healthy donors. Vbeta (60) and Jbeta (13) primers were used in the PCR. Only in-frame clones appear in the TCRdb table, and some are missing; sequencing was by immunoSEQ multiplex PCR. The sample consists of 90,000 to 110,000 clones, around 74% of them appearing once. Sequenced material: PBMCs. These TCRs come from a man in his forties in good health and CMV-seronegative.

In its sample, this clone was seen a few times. This CDR3 reads CASAHLGGLHEQFF. In nucleotides, the CDR3 is TGCGCCAGCGCCCATTTGGGAGGGTTGCATGAGCAGTTCTTC. This sequence joins TRBV4-1 and TRBJ2-1; 7 bases are shared with TRBD2. The J segment lost 8 bases and the V segment lost 8 bases, leaving 12 bases of the junction unmatched. Germline values: CDR1 MGHRA, CDR2 YSYEKL. The CDR3 totals 14 residues.

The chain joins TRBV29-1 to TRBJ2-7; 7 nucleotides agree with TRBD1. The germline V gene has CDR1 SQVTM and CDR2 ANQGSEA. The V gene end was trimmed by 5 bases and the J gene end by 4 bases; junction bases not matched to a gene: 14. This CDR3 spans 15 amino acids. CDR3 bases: TGCAGCGTTTACCTCGGGGACAGACCTCATTACGAGCAGTACTTC. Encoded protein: CSVYLGDRPHYEQYF.

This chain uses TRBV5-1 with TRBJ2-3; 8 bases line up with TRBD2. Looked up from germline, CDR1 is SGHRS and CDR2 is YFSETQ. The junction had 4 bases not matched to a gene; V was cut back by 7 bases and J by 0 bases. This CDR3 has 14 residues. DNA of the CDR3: TGCGCCAGCCAGACTAGCGAGAGCACAGATACGCAGTATTTT. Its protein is CASQTSESTDTQYF.

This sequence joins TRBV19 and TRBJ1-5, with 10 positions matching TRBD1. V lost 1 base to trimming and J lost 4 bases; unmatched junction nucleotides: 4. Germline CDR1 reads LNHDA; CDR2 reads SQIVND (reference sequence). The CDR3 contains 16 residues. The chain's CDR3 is CASSIGTGGLNQPQHF. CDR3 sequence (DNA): TGTGCCAGTAGTATAGGGACAGGGGGGCTTAATCAGCCCCAGCATTTT.

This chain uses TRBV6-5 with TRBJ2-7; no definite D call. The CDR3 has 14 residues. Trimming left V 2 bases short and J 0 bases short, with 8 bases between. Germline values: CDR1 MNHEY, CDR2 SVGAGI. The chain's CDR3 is CASSYHSSSYEQYF. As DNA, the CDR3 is TGTGCCAGCAGTTACCACTCGAGCTCCTACGAGCAGTACTTC.

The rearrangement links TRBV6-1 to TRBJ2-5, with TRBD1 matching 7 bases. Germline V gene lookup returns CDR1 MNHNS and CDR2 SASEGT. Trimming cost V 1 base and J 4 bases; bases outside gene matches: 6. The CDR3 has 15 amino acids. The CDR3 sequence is CASSEGQGLGETQYF. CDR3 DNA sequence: TGTGCCAGCAGTGAAGGACAGGGTCTGGGAGAGACCCAGTACTTC.

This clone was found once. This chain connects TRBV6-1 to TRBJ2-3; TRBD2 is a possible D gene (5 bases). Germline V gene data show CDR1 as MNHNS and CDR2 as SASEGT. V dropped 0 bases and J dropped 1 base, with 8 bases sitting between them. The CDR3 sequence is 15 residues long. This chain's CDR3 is CASSEAKGGTDTQYF. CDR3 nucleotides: TGTGCCAGCAGTGAAGCCAAGGGAGGCACAGATACGCAGTATTTT.

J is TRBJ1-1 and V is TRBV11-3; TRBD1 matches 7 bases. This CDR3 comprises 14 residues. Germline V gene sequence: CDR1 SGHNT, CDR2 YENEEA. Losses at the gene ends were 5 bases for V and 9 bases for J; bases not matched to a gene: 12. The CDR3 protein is CASSQGVQTGQAFF. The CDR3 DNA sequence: TGTGCCAGCAGCCAAGGAGTCCAGACAGGGCAAGCTTTCTTT.

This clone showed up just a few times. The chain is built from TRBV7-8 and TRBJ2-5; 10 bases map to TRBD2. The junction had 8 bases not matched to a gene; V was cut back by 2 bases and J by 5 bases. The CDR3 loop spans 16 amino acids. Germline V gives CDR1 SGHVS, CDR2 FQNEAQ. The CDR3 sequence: CASSLQSGGAQETQYF. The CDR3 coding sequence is TGTGCCAGCAGCTTACAAAGCGGGGGGGCCCAGGAGACCCAGTACTTC. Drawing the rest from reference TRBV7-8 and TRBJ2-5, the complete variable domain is GAGVSQSPRYKVAKRGQDVALRCDPISGHVSLFWYQQALGQGPEFLTYFQNEAQLDKSGLPSDRFFAERPEGSVSTLKIQRTQQEDSAVYLCASSLQSGGAQETQYFGPGTRLLVL.

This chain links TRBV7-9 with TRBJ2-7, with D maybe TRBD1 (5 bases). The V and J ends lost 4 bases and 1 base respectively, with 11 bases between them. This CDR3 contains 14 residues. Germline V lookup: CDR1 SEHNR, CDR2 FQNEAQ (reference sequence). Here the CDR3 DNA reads TGTGCCAGCAGCTCCCTACCAGGGTCCTACGAGCAGTACTTC. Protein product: CASSSLPGSYEQYF.

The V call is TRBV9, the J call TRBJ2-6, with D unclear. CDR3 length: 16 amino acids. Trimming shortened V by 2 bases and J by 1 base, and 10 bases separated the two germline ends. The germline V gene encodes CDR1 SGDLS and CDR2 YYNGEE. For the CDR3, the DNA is TGTGCCAGCAGCGTCGGAGCCGGATCTGGGGCCAACGTCCTGACTTTC. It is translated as CASSVGAGSGANVLTF.

CDR3 amino acids: CASSPRQVGQGSDTQYF. The CDR3 DNA follows: TGTGCCAGCAGCCCGAGGCAGGTGGGACAGGGGTCAGATACGCAGTATTTT. The chain recombines TRBV7-9 with TRBJ2-3; 10 positions agree with TRBD1. This CDR3 is 17 amino acids long. Germline CDR1 SEHNR, CDR2 FQNEAQ (reference sequence). V gave up 5 bases and J gave up 4 bases; unmatched junction bases: 12.

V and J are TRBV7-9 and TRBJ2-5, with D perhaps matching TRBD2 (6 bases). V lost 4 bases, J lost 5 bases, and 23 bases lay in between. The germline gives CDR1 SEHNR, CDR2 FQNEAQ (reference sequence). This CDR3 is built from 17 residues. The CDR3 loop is CASSSPWWVGGQETQYF. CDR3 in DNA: TGTGCCAGCAGCTCCCCGTGGTGGGTGGGAGGCCAGGAGACCCAGTACTTC. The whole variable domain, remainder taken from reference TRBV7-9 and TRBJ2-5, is DTGVSQNPRHKITKRGQNVTFRCDPISEHNRLYWYRQTLGQGPEFLTYFQNEAQLEKSRLLSDRFSAERPKGSFSTLEIQRTEQGDSAMYLCASSSPWWVGGQETQYFGPGTRLLVL.

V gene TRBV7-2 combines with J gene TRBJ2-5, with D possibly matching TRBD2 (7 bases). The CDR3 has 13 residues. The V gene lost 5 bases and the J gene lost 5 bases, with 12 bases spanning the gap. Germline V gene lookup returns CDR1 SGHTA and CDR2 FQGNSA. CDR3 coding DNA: TGTGCCAGCAGCCGCAGGGGAGGGGAGACCCAGTACTTC. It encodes CASSRRGGETQYF.